A selection of T cell receptor beta chains follows, all from one sample in a study of metastatic and nonmetastatic thyroid tumors. TCRdb recomputed clones from the PCR reads via MiXCR. The sample lists under 55,000 clones; roughly 18% were seen once. Source material: blood. These receptors were collected from a female donor with papillary thyroid cancer or a benign thyroid nodule (not recorded which). Some clones in this sample may be carry-over from other donors' samples. Each CDR3 is given with its conserved first and last residue. A D gene is named only where the DNA matches it firmly. Clone sizes are given selectively: once, few, many, or a class where the clone is expanded.

d_call,clone_size,v_call,j_call,cdr3_nt,cdr3_aa
.,few,TRBV15,TRBJ2-7,TGTGCCACCAGCCCAGGGGGGCATGGTAACGACGAGCAGTACTTC,CATSPGGHGNDEQYF
.,.,TRBV4-2,TRBJ2-1,TGTGCCAGCAGCCAAGATGTAACTAACTCCTACAATGAGCAGTTCTTC,CASSQDVTNSYNEQFF
TRBD1,many,TRBV6-4,TRBJ1-6,TGTGCCAGCAGTGAGGAAGGACAGGGGGTATCACCCCTCCACTTT,CASSEEGQGVSPLHF
TRBD1,many,TRBV3-1,TRBJ2-1,TGTGCCAGCAGCCAGGCCGGGACAGGGAAATTAGGTGAGCAGTTCTTC,CASSQAGTGKLGEQFF
.,.,TRBV6-1,TRBJ2-3,TGTGCCAGTAGTGAAGGGGGGGCTGCGTTCGGGACGCAGTATTTT,CASSEGGAAFGTQYF
TRBD1,few,TRBV19,TRBJ1-1,TGTGCCAGTACCTCGACAGGGGTGTACACTGAAGCTTTCTTT,CASTSTGVYTEAFF
TRBD1,many,TRBV6-4,TRBJ2-1,TGTGCCAGCAGTGACACTACCGGGACAGGGGGCAATGAGCAGTTCTTC,CASSDTTGTGGNEQFF
.,few,TRBV28,TRBJ2-7,TGTGCCAGCACGGATTATTTTTTCTACGAGCAGTACTTC,CASTDYFFYEQYF
.,many,TRBV28,TRBJ2-6,TGTGCCAGCAGTCCTGGACCCAGCTCTGGGGCCAACGTCCTGACTTTC,CASSPGPSSGANVLTF
TRBD1,many,TRBV6-1,TRBJ1-3,TGTGCCAGCAGTCAGGGACAGGGCGGTATGGTCGGAAACACCATATATTTT,CASSQGQGGMVGNTIYF